Each of the 27 T cell receptor beta chains below was sequenced from the same sample in a study of blood T cell repertoires in COVID-19. The repertoire was sequenced with immunoSEQ multiplex PCR; TCRdb's copy has only in-frame clones and lacks some. The sample shows 200,000 or so clones, over 75% of them seen only once. The source material was PBMCs or T cells enriched from blood (not recorded which). The receptors come from a woman aged 35 to 49 with acute COVID-19.

The chain combines TRBV7-9 with TRBJ1-1, with D unresolved. Trimming left V 5 bases short and J 3 bases short, with 10 bases between. CDR3 size: 13 residues. Germline assignment: CDR1 SEHNR and CDR2 FQNEAQ (reference sequence). CDR3 sequence reads: CASSLQRDTEAFF. The CDR3 DNA sequence: TGTGCCAGCAGCCTACAGCGGGACACTGAAGCTTTCTTT.

This clone was counted only a few times. The chain recombines TRBV5-6 with TRBJ1-6; tentatively, D is TRBD1 (5 bases). CDR1 SGHDT and CDR2 YYEEEE come from the germline V gene. The CDR3 runs to 18 residues. Trimming removed 0 bases at V and 14 bases at J, with 27 bases between. The CDR3 here is CASSLDGAGPNIPVTLHF. As DNA, the CDR3 is TGTGCCAGCAGCTTGGATGGGGCAGGCCCTAATATCCCGGTCACCCTCCACTTT.

The V call is TRBV9, the J call TRBJ2-3, with 10 positions matching TRBD2. The germline CDR1 and CDR2 sequences are SGDLS and YYNGEE. V lost 3 bases and J lost 0; bases outside the gene matches: 4. CDR3 length: 16 amino acids. DNA of the CDR3: TGTGCCAGCAGCGAGGGGACTAGCGTTAGCACAGATACGCAGTATTTT. It encodes CASSEGTSVSTDTQYF. Full variable domain (rest looked up from reference TRBV9 and TRBJ2-3): DSGVTQTPKHLITATGQRVTLRCSPRSGDLSVYWYQQSLDQGLQFLIQYYNGEERAKGNILERFSAQQFPDLHSELNLSSLELGDSALYFCASSEGTSVSTDTQYFGPGTRLTVL.

The chain couples TRBV3-1 (or the pseudogene TRBV3-2) to TRBJ1-2; 9 positions match TRBD1. CDR1 and CDR2 (germline): LGHDT, YNNKEL (reference sequence). This CDR3 has 16 amino acids. Trimming removed 3 bases from V and 4 bases from J; junction bases left unmatched: 9. The CDR3 bases are TGTGCCAGCAGCCAGTTTCGGCACAGGGGGCTCTATGGCTACACCTTC. Its translation is CASSQFRHRGLYGYTF.

V is TRBV6-1 and J is TRBJ1-5, with a weak D call TRBD1 (5 bases). Germline loops: CDR1 MNHNS, CDR2 SASEGT. The CDR3 covers 16 residues. Deletions cut 3 bases from V and 3 bases from J, with 15 bases between. The DNA for the CDR3 is TGTGCCAGCAGTGAGGGGTGGGCAGGGCCCAATCAGCCCCAGCATTTT. The encoded protein is CASSEGWAGPNQPQHF.

Ten or more counts support this clone. V gene TRBV20-1 combines with J gene TRBJ2-3; D is unclear. Trimming took 5 bases from V and 4 from J, leaving 7 bases between them. CDR3 length: 11 residues. The germline CDR1 and CDR2 sequences are DFQATT and SNEGSKA (reference sequence). The CDR3 region is CSAPPADTQYF. CDR3 in DNA: TGCAGTGCTCCCCCCGCAGATACGCAGTATTTT.

This clone occurred a few times. The chain carries TRBV15 and TRBJ1-5; D perhaps matches TRBD1 (5 bases). The germline V gene encodes CDR1 LNHNV and CDR2 YYDKDF (reference sequence). CDR3 length: 18 residues. Trimming took 0 bases from V and 2 from J, leaving 17 bases between them. As DNA, the CDR3 is TGTGCCACCAGCAGAGAGCAAGGGGCCCGCGGCCGCAATCAGCCCCAGCATTTT. The encoded protein is CATSREQGARGRNQPQHF.

The chain uses TRBV28 and TRBJ2-1; 11 bases are shared with TRBD2. The germline gives CDR1 MDHEN, CDR2 SYDVKM. V lost 5 bases to trimming and J lost 8 bases; unmatched junction nucleotides: 8. This CDR3 spans 15 amino acids. The CDR3 protein is CASSLPSGGTDEQFF. In DNA, the CDR3 is TGTGCCAGCAGTCTACCTAGCGGGGGGACCGATGAGCAGTTCTTC.

This clone was detected many times. The V gene is TRBV28, the J gene TRBJ1-4; no definite D call. V was pared by 6 bases and J by 4 bases, with 12 bases between. The CDR3 consists of 14 residues. The germline V gene has CDR1 MDHEN and CDR2 SYDVKM. The CDR3 loop is CASSGVFINEKLFF. The CDR3 nucleotides are TGTGCCAGCAGCGGAGTTTTTATTAATGAAAAACTGTTTTTT.

A single count supports this clone. The chain joins TRBV5-1 to TRBJ2-5; D remains ambiguous. Trimming left V 4 bases short and J 1 base short, with 14 bases between. CDR3 length: 15 amino acids. Germline CDR1 SGHRS, CDR2 YFSETQ. CDR3 nucleotides: TGCGCCAGCAGCCCTCTTGGTCTTAGCCAAGAGACCCAGTACTTC. Residues: CASSPLGLSQETQYF.

The CDR3 sequence is CASSPRRDRGRFVHEQFF. DNA of the CDR3: TGTGCCAGCAGCCCCCGAAGGGACAGGGGGCGCTTTGTCCATGAGCAGTTCTTC. V gene TRBV9 combines with J gene TRBJ2-1, with 12 nucleotides matching TRBD1. This CDR3 comprises 18 residues. J was trimmed by 8 bases and V by 4 bases; bases with no gene match: 16. Germline V gene lookup returns CDR1 SGDLS and CDR2 YYNGEE.

The chain has TRBV29-1 and TRBJ1-1, with D maybe TRBD1 (5 bases). The CDR3 runs 12 residues. CDR1 SQVTM and CDR2 ANQGSEA come from the germline V gene. V was trimmed by 7 bases and J by 1 base, leaving 10 bases between them. CDR3 residues: CSGRTGNTEAFF. The CDR3 nucleotides read TGCAGCGGCCGTACAGGGAACACTGAAGCTTTCTTT.

This chain links TRBV2 with TRBJ2-1; a possible D gene is TRBD2 (6 bases). This CDR3 has 15 amino acids. Deletions cut 7 bases from V and 6 bases from J, with 19 bases between. From germline, CDR1 is SNHLY and CDR2 FYNNEI. The CDR3 is CASNIGGNLLNEQFF. The CDR3 bases are TGTGCCAGCAACATAGGAGGGAACCTCCTCAATGAGCAGTTCTTC.

The chain carries TRBV6-5 and TRBJ1-1; no reliable D call. The V and J ends lost 6 bases and 0 bases respectively, with 11 bases between them. The CDR3 has 14 residues. From germline, CDR1 is MNHEY and CDR2 SVGAGI. The CDR3 DNA is TGTGCCAGCAGCTACAGAGTCATGAACACTGAAGCTTTCTTT. As protein: CASSYRVMNTEAFF.

A single count supports this clone. This chain connects TRBV9 to TRBJ1-2; 12 nucleotides agree with TRBD1. Germline V gene lookup returns CDR1 SGDLS and CDR2 YYNGEE. There are 17 residues in the CDR3. With V trimmed by 0 bases and J by 4 bases, 7 bases remained unmatched. The CDR3 loop reads CASSVGTGTGGGYGYTF. The DNA of the CDR3 is TGTGCCAGCAGCGTAGGTACCGGGACAGGGGGCGGCTATGGCTACACCTTC.

The chain combines TRBV11-1 with TRBJ1-4; D is undetermined. Germline V gene data show CDR1 as SGHAT and CDR2 as FQDESV (reference sequence). The germline V and J ends were trimmed by 5 bases and 0 bases, with 10 bases remaining between them. The CDR3 contains 15 residues. CDR3 residues: CASSISDATNEKLFF. The CDR3 DNA reads TGTGCCAGCAGCATTAGCGATGCAACTAATGAAAAACTGTTTTTT.

This clone was seen only once. The rearrangement uses TRBV7-6 and TRBJ2-3, with 11 positions matching TRBD1. Unmatched junction bases numbered 4, after V lost 5 bases and J lost 3 bases. The CDR3 spans 15 residues. CDR1 and CDR2 from the germline V gene are SGHVS and FNYEAQ. CDR3 coding DNA: TGTGCCAGCAGCCACGGACAGGGGGCAACAGATACGCAGTATTTT. Protein: CASSHGQGATDTQYF.

The chain employs TRBV7-8 and TRBJ2-1; D is undetermined. Per germline, CDR1 SGHVS and CDR2 FQNEAQ. The CDR3 loop spans 15 amino acids. V lost 4 bases and J 0 bases, leaving 10 bases between the germline ends. CDR3 protein: CASSYSGTSYNEQFF. The CDR3 nucleotides are TGTGCCAGCAGCTATTCGGGTACCTCCTACAATGAGCAGTTCTTC.

This clone was recorded at least ten times. This sequence joins TRBV6-5 and TRBJ1-1; D perhaps matches TRBD1 (6 bases). The V and J ends lost 4 bases and 2 bases respectively, with 8 bases between them. The CDR3 consists of 13 residues. The germline gives CDR1 MNHEY, CDR2 SVGAGI. CDR3 in amino acids: CASSLQGNTEAFF. In nucleotides, the CDR3 is TGTGCCAGCAGTTTACAGGGTAACACTGAAGCTTTCTTT.

The chain has TRBV29-1 and TRBJ1-5; D may be TRBD1 (5 bases). V was shortened by 3 bases and J by 4 bases, with 19 bases between the two germline ends. The CDR3 is 16 amino acids. Germline CDR1 is SQVTM and CDR2 is ANQGSEA. CDR3 sequence reads: CSVEAGDDSANQPQHF. In nucleotides, the CDR3 is TGCAGCGTTGAGGCGGGGGATGACAGCGCTAATCAGCCCCAGCATTTT.

This chain joins TRBV4-3 and TRBJ1-2; 9 nucleotides match TRBD1. Germline V CDR1 and CDR2: LGHNA, YSLEER. V lost 4 bases, J lost 2 bases, and 8 bases stayed unmatched. CDR3 length: 16 residues. Here the CDR3 DNA reads TGCGCCAGCAGCCCAGGCCCCGGGACAGGGAACTATGGCTACACCTTC. Translated: CASSPGPGTGNYGYTF.

This clone was counted between two and nine times. The J gene is TRBJ1-5, the V gene TRBV19; unclear D gene. Trimming took off 4 bases at V and 6 bases at J, with 16 bases between the two ends. The CDR3 totals 15 residues. CDR1 and CDR2 from the germline V gene are LNHDA and SQIVND (reference sequence). CDR3 sequence reads: CASSNPGRVGQPQHF. The CDR3 nucleotides are TGTGCCAGTAGTAACCCGGGGAGAGTGGGTCAGCCCCAGCATTTT.

The J gene is TRBJ1-1, the V gene TRBV12-3 or TRBV12-4; weak D call: TRBD1 (5 bases). The length of the CDR3 is 13 residues. The germline V and J ends were trimmed by 2 bases and 5 bases, with 9 bases remaining between them. CDR3 amino acids: CASSLHGGTEAFF. The DNA of the CDR3 is TGTGCCAGCAGTTTACATGGGGGGACTGAAGCTTTCTTT.

The genes are TRBV19 and TRBJ2-5, with 8 bases fitting TRBD1. CDR3 length: 16 residues. J lost 4 bases, V lost 1 base, and 8 bases had no gene match. CDR1 and CDR2 (germline): LNHDA, SQIVND (reference sequence). The CDR3 bases are TGTGCCAGTAGTATAGGGGGCAGGGGGCGCGGAGAGACCCAGTACTTC. Residues: CASSIGGRGRGETQYF.

V is TRBV29-1 and J is TRBJ1-1; no clear D gene. Germline values: CDR1 SQVTM, CDR2 ANQGSEA. Trimming stripped 4 bases from V and 1 base from J, with 13 bases between. The CDR3 covers 14 residues. In nucleotides, the CDR3 is TGCAGCGTTGCCGGGGTTCGGAAGAACACTGAAGCTTTCTTT. Its protein product is CSVAGVRKNTEAFF.

The chain carries TRBV9 and TRBJ1-1, with D uncertain. Germline loops: CDR1 SGDLS, CDR2 YYNGEE. This CDR3 region has 17 residues. Trimming shortened V by 4 bases and J by 3 bases, and 22 bases separated the two germline ends. CDR3 DNA sequence: TGTGCCAGCAGCCTCAGCGTTGCCGGCTCTCACGACACTGAAGCTTTCTTT. Translated, it gives CASSLSVAGSHDTEAFF.

The V call is TRBV2, the J call TRBJ2-3, with TRBD1 matching 9 bases. Germline V CDR1 and CDR2: SNHLY, FYNNEI. The CDR3 is 15 amino acids. V shed 6 bases, J shed 4 bases, and the junction held 8 bases outside the gene matches. The CDR3 DNA reads as TGTGCCAGCAGGGACGACAGGGGGAGGTCAGATACGCAGTATTTT. Protein: CASRDDRGRSDTQYF.